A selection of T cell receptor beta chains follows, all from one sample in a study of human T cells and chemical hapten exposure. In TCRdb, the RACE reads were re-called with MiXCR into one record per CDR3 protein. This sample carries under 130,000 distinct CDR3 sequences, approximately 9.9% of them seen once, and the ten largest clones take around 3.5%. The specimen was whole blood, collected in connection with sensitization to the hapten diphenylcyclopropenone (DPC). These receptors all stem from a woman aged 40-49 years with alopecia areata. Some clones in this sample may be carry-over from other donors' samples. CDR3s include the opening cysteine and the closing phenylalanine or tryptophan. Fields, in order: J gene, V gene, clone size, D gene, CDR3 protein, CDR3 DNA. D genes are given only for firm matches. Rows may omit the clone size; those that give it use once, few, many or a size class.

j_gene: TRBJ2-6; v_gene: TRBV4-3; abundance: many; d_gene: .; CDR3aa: CASSRLSRSGANVLTF; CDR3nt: TGCGCCAGCAGCCGACTTTCACGCTCTGGGGCCAACGTCCTGACTTTC
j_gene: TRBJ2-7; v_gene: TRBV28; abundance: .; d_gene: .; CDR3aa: CASSPYGYPYEQYF; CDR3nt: TGTGCCAGCAGTCCCTACGGCTACCCCTACGAGCAGTACTTC
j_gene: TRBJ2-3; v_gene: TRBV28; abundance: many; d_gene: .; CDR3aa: CASSPLGQTSTDTQYF; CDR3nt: TGTGCCAGCAGTCCCCTCGGCCAGACTAGCACAGATACGCAGTATTTT
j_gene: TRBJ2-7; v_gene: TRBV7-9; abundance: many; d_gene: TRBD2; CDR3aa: CASSLPRLAGGHEQYF; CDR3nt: TGTGCCAGCAGCCTCCCCCGACTAGCGGGGGGCCACGAGCAGTACTTC
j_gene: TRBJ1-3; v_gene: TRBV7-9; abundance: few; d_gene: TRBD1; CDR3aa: CASSWTGISGNTIYF; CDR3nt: TGTGCCAGCAGCTGGACAGGAATCTCTGGAAACACCATATATTTT
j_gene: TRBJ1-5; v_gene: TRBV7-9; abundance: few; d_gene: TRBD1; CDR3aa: CASSVAGGRNSNQPQHF; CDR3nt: TGTGCCAGCAGCGTAGCAGGGGGGAGGAATAGCAATCAGCCCCAGCATTTT
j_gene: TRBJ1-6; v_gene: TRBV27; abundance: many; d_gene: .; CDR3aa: CASSLLGVDNSPLHF; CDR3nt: TGTGCCAGCAGTTTACTGGGAGTAGATAATTCACCCCTCCACTTT
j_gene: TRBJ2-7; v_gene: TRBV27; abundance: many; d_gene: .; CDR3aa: CASSPSPTYEQYF; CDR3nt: TGTGCCAGCAGCCCCTCCCCGACCTACGAGCAGTACTTC
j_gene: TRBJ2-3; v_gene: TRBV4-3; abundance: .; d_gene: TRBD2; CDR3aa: CASGRTSGRTDTQYF; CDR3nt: TGCGCCAGCGGGAGGACTAGCGGGAGAACAGATACGCAGTATTTT
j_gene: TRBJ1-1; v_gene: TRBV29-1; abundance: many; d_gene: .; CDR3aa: CSVTGHLNTEAFF; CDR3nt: TGCAGCGTTACGGGACACTTGAACACTGAAGCTTTCTTT
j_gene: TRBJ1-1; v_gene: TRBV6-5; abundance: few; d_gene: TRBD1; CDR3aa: CASSGQVNTEAFF; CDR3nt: TGTGCCAGCAGCGGACAGGTGAACACTGAAGCTTTCTTT
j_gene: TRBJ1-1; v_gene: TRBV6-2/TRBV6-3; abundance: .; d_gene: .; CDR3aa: CASSYGPEAFF; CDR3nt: TGTGCCAGCAGTTATGGTCCTGAAGCTTTCTTT
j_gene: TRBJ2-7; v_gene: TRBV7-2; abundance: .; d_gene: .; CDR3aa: CASSLEAQRGEQYF; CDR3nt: TGTGCCAGCAGCTTAGAGGCCCAGCGCGGAGAGCAGTACTTC
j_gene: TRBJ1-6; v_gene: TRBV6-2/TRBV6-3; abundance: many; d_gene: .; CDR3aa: CASTRYGASPLHF; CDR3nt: TGTGCCAGCACCAGATACGGGGCTTCACCCCTCCACTTT
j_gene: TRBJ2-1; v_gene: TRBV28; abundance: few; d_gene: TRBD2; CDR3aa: CASLTSGSYNEQFF; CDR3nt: TGTGCCAGTTTAACTAGCGGGAGTTACAATGAGCAGTTCTTC
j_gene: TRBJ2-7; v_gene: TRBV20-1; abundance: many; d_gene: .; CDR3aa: CSVPGDSSYEQYF; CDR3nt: TGCAGTGTCCCCGGTGACAGCTCCTACGAGCAGTACTTC
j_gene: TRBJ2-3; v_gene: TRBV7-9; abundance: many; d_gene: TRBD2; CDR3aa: CASSGGLAGTDTQYF; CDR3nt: TGTGCCAGCAGCGGCGGACTAGCGGGCACAGATACGCAGTATTTT
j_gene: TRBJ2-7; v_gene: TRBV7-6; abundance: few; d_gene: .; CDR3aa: CASSLRQEGYEQYF; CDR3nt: TGTGCCAGCAGCTTACGGCAGGAGGGGTACGAGCAGTACTTC
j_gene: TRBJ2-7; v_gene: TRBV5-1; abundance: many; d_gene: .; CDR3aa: CASSFGVNLAYNEQYF; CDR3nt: TGCGCCAGCAGCTTCGGGGTGAATCTTGCATATAACGAGCAGTACTTC
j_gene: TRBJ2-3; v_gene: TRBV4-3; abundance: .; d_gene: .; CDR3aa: CASSQDRGTDTQYF; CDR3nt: TGCGCCAGCAGCCAAGATAGGGGGACAGATACGCAGTATTTT
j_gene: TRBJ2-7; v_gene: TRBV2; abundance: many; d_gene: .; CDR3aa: CASKAAPARTYEQYF; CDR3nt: TGTGCCAGCAAGGCCGCACCCGCCAGGACCTACGAGCAGTACTTC